These 28 T cell receptor beta chains were all obtained from the same sample, sequenced in a study of blood T cell repertoires in COVID-19 (dated by TCRdb to between 2020 and 2021). Receptors were amplified or captured by the immunoSEQ multiplex PCR assay. Drawn from immuneACCESS, this table holds only the in-frame rearrangements with V and J called that TCRdb kept. Clones are partly lost; checked studies trace under half to an unresolved V gene and leave the rest unexplained. Recorded for this sample are 220,000 or so clones; about 90% of them occurred a single time. 0.85% to 0.95% of the sample is held by the ten biggest clonotypes. The specimen sequenced was PBMCs or T cells enriched from blood (not recorded which). The receptor set was obtained from a man between 45 and 60 years old who had been exposed to COVID-19.

This clone was detected once. The V gene is TRBV6-5, the J gene TRBJ2-2, with D tentatively TRBD1 (5 bases). The CDR3 is 13 residues long. Looked up from germline, CDR1 is MNHEY and CDR2 is SVGAGI. V lost 11 bases and J 0 bases, leaving 10 bases between the germline ends. The CDR3 nucleotides read TGTGCCGTCGGACATCCGAACACCGGGGAGCTGTTTTTT. Translated, it gives CAVGHPNTGELFF.

The chain has TRBV28 and TRBJ1-1, with 7 bases aligning to TRBD1. CDR3 size: 15 residues. J lost 1 base, V lost 5 bases, and 7 bases had no gene match. Germline V gene data show CDR1 as MDHEN and CDR2 as SYDVKM. CDR3 region: CASSAAGTANTEAFF. CDR3 nucleotide sequence: TGTGCCAGCAGTGCCGCCGGGACAGCGAACACTGAAGCTTTCTTT.

The chain is built from TRBV28 and TRBJ2-2; 9 positions agree with TRBD1. Germline values: CDR1 MDHEN, CDR2 SYDVKM. The CDR3 has 15 amino acids. Trimming at V came to 5 bases and at J to 6 bases, leaving 7 bases not matched to a gene. The CDR3 reads CASSPRQGDAGELFF. CDR3 nucleotide sequence: TGTGCCAGCAGTCCCAGACAGGGGGACGCCGGGGAGCTGTTTTTT. Complete variable domain (other parts from reference TRBV28 and TRBJ2-2): DVKVTQSSRYLVKRTGEKVFLECVQDMDHENMFWYRQDPGLGLRLIYFSYDVKMKEKGDIPEGYSVSREKKERFSLILESASTNQTSMYLCASSPRQGDAGELFFGEGSRLTVL.

As to this clone: One end of the junction is discordant with germline, which a read error may explain. J is TRBJ1-5 and V is TRBV7-7, with 7 positions matching TRBD1. CDR3 length: 15 amino acids. Germline values: CDR1 SSHAT, CDR2 FNYEAQ (reference sequence). The CDR3 coding sequence is TGTGCTAGCAGCTTAGGGGACAGTAGCAATCAGCCCCAGCATTTT. Protein sequence: CASSLGDSSNQPQHF.

The V gene is TRBV6-5, the J gene TRBJ2-1, with TRBD1 identical over 8 bases. V shed 7 bases, J shed 9 bases, and the junction held 11 bases outside the gene matches. This CDR3 is 14 amino acids long. Germline CDR1 is MNHEY and CDR2 is SVGAGI. CDR3 bases: TGTGCCAGCACTAGACCGGGACAGGCTTTTGAGCAGTTCTTC. As protein: CASTRPGQAFEQFF.

This chain uses TRBV10-3 with TRBJ2-3, with a tentative D call TRBD1 (5 bases). The CDR3 consists of 14 residues. V was cut by 4 bases and J by 4 bases, with 12 bases left in between. CDR1 and CDR2 from the germline V gene are ENHRY and SYGVKD. The CDR3 DNA reads TGTGCCATCAGTGGTGTAGGGGATGCAGATACGCAGTATTTT. It yields the protein CAISGVGDADTQYF.

The rearrangement uses TRBV4-2 and TRBJ2-5; TRBD2 matches at 12 bases. Germline values: CDR1 LGHNA, CDR2 YNFKEQ. Unmatched junction bases numbered 10, after V lost 0 bases and J lost 5 bases. This CDR3 has 18 residues. The CDR3 is CASSQDLASGRAGETQYF. In DNA, the CDR3 is TGTGCCAGCAGCCAAGATCTGGCTAGCGGGAGGGCCGGTGAGACCCAGTACTTC.

The CDR3 DNA is TGTGCCAGCAGTGCAGACCGGGAGTTCAATCAGCCCCAGCATTTT. Its translation: CASSADREFNQPQHF. This chain uses TRBV2 with TRBJ1-5; unclear D gene. V was cut by 4 bases and J by 3 bases, with 13 bases left in between. The CDR3 spans 15 residues. The germline V gene encodes CDR1 SNHLY and CDR2 FYNNEI. Full variable domain (missing parts from reference TRBV2 and TRBJ1-5): EPEVTQTPSHQVTQMGQEVILRCVPISNHLYFYWYRQILGQKVEFLVSFYNNEISEKSEIFDDQFSVERPDGSNFTLKIRSTKLEDSAMYFCASSADREFNQPQHFGDGTRLSIL.

There are a few counts of this clone. V is TRBV28 and J is TRBJ1-6; the D gene is possibly TRBD1 (5 bases). V was cut by 5 bases and J by 2 bases, with 13 bases left in between. Germline CDR1 and CDR2: MDHEN and SYDVKM. The CDR3 covers 16 residues. Here the CDR3 reads CASSTPTVPYNSPLHF. The CDR3 nucleotides read TGTGCCAGCAGTACCCCGACAGTCCCCTATAATTCACCCCTCCACTTT. The full variable domain, in which reference TRBV28 and TRBJ1-6 provide the parts outside the CDR3, is DVKVTQSSRYLVKRTGEKVFLECVQDMDHENMFWYRQDPGLGLRLIYFSYDVKMKEKGDIPEGYSVSREKKERFSLILESASTNQTSMYLCASSTPTVPYNSPLHFGNGTRLTVT.

The gene calls are TRBV5-1 and TRBJ2-5; D not resolved. The CDR3 is 15 amino acids. Germline V lookup: CDR1 SGHRS, CDR2 YFSETQ. Trimming stripped 2 bases from V and 3 bases from J, with 14 bases between. Here the CDR3 DNA reads TGCGCCAGCAGCTTAGTAGGTAATGGAGAAGAGACCCAGTACTTC. This gives the protein CASSLVGNGEETQYF.

The rearrangement uses TRBV7-9 and TRBJ1-1; 10 bases are a match to TRBD1. Per germline, CDR1 SEHNR and CDR2 FQNEAQ (reference sequence). There are 18 residues in the CDR3. V was clipped by 5 bases and J by 7 bases; unmatched bases: 19. The CDR3 protein is CASSTRDRGRPREGEAFF. The CDR3, as DNA: TGTGCCAGCAGCACTAGGGACAGGGGCCGCCCTAGGGAGGGTGAAGCTTTCTTT.

V usage is TRBV10-3 and J usage is TRBJ2-1; TRBD2 is a possible D gene (5 bases). CDR3 length: 16 residues. The V end was cut by 0 bases, the J end by 8 bases, with 17 bases between. CDR1 is ENHRY and CDR2 is SYGVKD in the germline V gene. The CDR3 bases are TGTGCCATCAGTGAGTCGGGGTATGGAGGTTCCGATGAGCAGTTCTTC. Translating gives CAISESGYGGSDEQFF.

This chain links TRBV24-1 with TRBJ2-3; TRBD1 aligns across 11 bases. Germline CDR1 KGHDR, CDR2 SFDVKD. The CDR3 runs to 16 residues. V was clipped by 4 bases and J by 3 bases; unmatched bases: 5. The CDR3 DNA reads as TGTGCCACCAGTGACCCCGGGGACAGGGGGACAGATACGCAGTATTTT. This encodes CATSDPGDRGTDTQYF.

The chain employs TRBV3-1 (or the pseudogene TRBV3-2) and TRBJ1-2; D ambiguous. This CDR3 is 13 amino acids long. Trimming pared 1 base from V and 4 bases from J, leaving 7 bases between. Germline loops: CDR1 LGHDT, CDR2 YNNKEL (reference sequence). The CDR3 spells CASSQASSYGYTF. For the CDR3, the DNA is TGTGCCAGCAGCCAAGCTTCGAGCTATGGCTACACCTTC.

This chain joins TRBV5-1 and TRBJ2-5, with D possibly being TRBD2 (6 bases). The CDR3 length is 13 residues. The germline gives CDR1 SGHRS, CDR2 YFSETQ. Between the trimmed V and J ends, which lost 4 bases and 4 bases, there was a span of 11 bases. In nucleotides, the CDR3 is TGCGCCAGCAGCGAGACTAGTTCAGAGACCCAGTACTTC. Protein product: CASSETSSETQYF.

The rearrangement joins TRBV9 to TRBJ2-7; 10 positions agree with TRBD1. V lost 3 bases and J lost 3; bases outside the gene matches: 6. Germline CDR1 is SGDLS and CDR2 is YYNGEE. CDR3 length: 15 amino acids. CDR3 DNA: TGTGCCAGCAGCGCCGGGACAGGGGTCGTCTACGAGCAGTACTTC. This sequence encodes CASSAGTGVVYEQYF.

CDR3 DNA sequence: TGTGCCAGCAGCTTAGGAGGAGGGACCTACGAGCAGTACGTC. This codes for CASSLGGGTYEQYV. This rearrangement joins TRBV11-2 to TRBJ2-7, with a tentative D call TRBD2 (6 bases). The length of the CDR3 is 14 residues. CDR1 SGHAT and CDR2 FQNNGV come from the germline V gene. Deletions cut 1 base from V and 2 bases from J, with 9 bases between.

The rearrangement joins TRBV9 to TRBJ2-2, with TRBD2 identical over 11 bases. This CDR3 spans 15 amino acids. Germline assignment: CDR1 SGDLS and CDR2 YYNGEE. V lost 4 bases to trimming and J lost 4 bases; unmatched junction nucleotides: 3. DNA for the CDR3: TGTGCCAGCAGCCTAGCGGGGGGCCTCACCGGGGAGCTGTTTTTT. Amino acid sequence: CASSLAGGLTGELFF. The full variable domain, with the rest looked up from reference TRBV9 and TRBJ2-2, is DSGVTQTPKHLITATGQRVTLRCSPRSGDLSVYWYQQSLDQGLQFLIQYYNGEERAKGNILERFSAQQFPDLHSELNLSSLELGDSALYFCASSLAGGLTGELFFGEGSRLTVL.

The chain has TRBV7-9 and TRBJ1-6; 7 bases fit TRBD1. CDR3 length: 15 amino acids. Germline loops: CDR1 SEHNR, CDR2 FQNEAQ (reference sequence). The J segment lost 6 bases and the V segment lost 4 bases, leaving 6 bases of the junction unmatched. As DNA, the CDR3 is TGTGCCAGCAGCTCTCGGGGACAGATTAATTCACCCCTCCACTTT. Its protein is CASSSRGQINSPLHF.

The rearrangement joins TRBV28 to TRBJ1-5, with D possibly TRBD1 on 5 matching bases. Germline values: CDR1 MDHEN, CDR2 SYDVKM. The CDR3 extends over 16 amino acids. V was pared by 6 bases and J by 0 bases, with 15 bases between. The CDR3 loop is CASSRRDFNSNQPQHF. The DNA for the CDR3 is TGTGCCAGCAGCCGCCGGGACTTTAATAGCAATCAGCCCCAGCATTTT.

This clone was seen only once. The chain couples TRBV4-1 to TRBJ1-3; tentatively, D is TRBD1 (5 bases). The V and J ends lost 2 bases and 0 bases respectively, with 8 bases between them. The CDR3 contains 15 residues. The germline gives CDR1 MGHRA, CDR2 YSYEKL. The chain's CDR3 is CASSQQGFSGNTIYF. DNA for the CDR3: TGCGCCAGCAGCCAACAGGGTTTCTCTGGAAACACCATATATTTT.

The rearrangement joins TRBV28 to TRBJ1-5, with D possibly matching TRBD1 (5 bases). Per germline, CDR1 MDHEN and CDR2 SYDVKM. The CDR3 is 13 amino acids. Trimming pared 10 bases from V and 5 bases from J, leaving 15 bases between. CDR3 in amino acids: CATNNQGYQPQHF. The DNA of the CDR3 is TGTGCCACCAATAACCAGGGTTATCAGCCCCAGCATTTT.

The chain joins TRBV5-5 to TRBJ2-3; the D gene is possibly TRBD1 (6 bases). CDR3 size: 13 residues. Trimming removed 5 bases from V and 3 bases from J, with 10 bases in between. Germline values: CDR1 SGHKS, CDR2 YYEKEE (reference sequence). The CDR3 nucleotides read TGTGCCAGCAGGGGTACAGGGACAGATACGCAGTATTTT. It codes for CASRGTGTDTQYF.

This rearrangement joins TRBV5-1 to TRBJ1-2, with a weak D call TRBD1 (5 bases). Per the germline V gene, CDR1 is SGHRS and CDR2 is YFSETQ. The CDR3 runs 15 residues. Trimming removed 0 bases at V and 7 bases at J, with 16 bases between. The CDR3 coding sequence is TGCGCCAGCAGCTTGGCCCAGGGATCGTTGGGTGGCTACACCTTC. This codes for CASSLAQGSLGGYTF.

V usage is TRBV24-1 and J usage is TRBJ1-1; TRBD1 matches 8 bases. The germline V gene has CDR1 KGHDR and CDR2 SFDVKD. V lost 7 bases, J lost 4 bases, and 10 bases stayed unmatched. The CDR3 totals 15 residues. CDR3 in amino acids: CATRHTDRGRTEAFF. CDR3 nucleotide sequence: TGTGCCACCAGACATACCGACAGGGGTCGCACTGAAGCTTTCTTT.

The rearrangement joins TRBV3-1 (or the pseudogene TRBV3-2) to TRBJ1-3, with 7 bases matching TRBD1. Germline trimming cut 7 bases from V and 0 bases from J; bases unmatched to any gene: 9. Germline V gene sequence: CDR1 LGHDT, CDR2 YNNKEL (reference sequence). This CDR3 spans 16 amino acids. CDR3 sequence reads: CASTTFGDSSGNTIYF. In DNA, the CDR3 is TGTGCCAGCACCACGTTTGGGGACAGCTCTGGAAACACCATATATTTT.

V usage is TRBV19 and J usage is TRBJ1-5, with 8 bases aligning to TRBD1. This CDR3 region has 17 residues. V was pared by 7 bases and J by 0 bases, with 11 bases of the junction left unmatched. CDR1 is LNHDA and CDR2 is SQIVND in the germline V gene (reference sequence). CDR3 loop: CASTPGQGAYSNQPQHF. CDR3 DNA sequence: TGTGCCAGTACCCCCGGGCAGGGGGCTTATAGCAATCAGCCCCAGCATTTT.

The rearrangement links TRBV5-1 to TRBJ2-4; 8 positions agree with TRBD1. CDR3 length: 16 residues. The trim removed 4 bases at V and 1 base at J, leaving 7 bases unmatched. Germline-derived CDR1 and CDR2 are SGHRS and YFSETQ. The CDR3 loop reads CASSDRDRNAKNIQYF. For the CDR3, the DNA is TGCGCCAGCAGCGACCGGGACAGGAACGCCAAAAACATTCAGTACTTC. Supplemented by reference TRBV5-1 and TRBJ2-4, the full variable domain reads KAGVTQTPRYLIKTRGQQVTLSCSPISGHRSVSWYQQTPGQGLQFLFEYFSETQRNKGNFPGRFSGRQFSNSRSEMNVSTLELGDSALYLCASSDRDRNAKNIQYFGAGTRLSVL.